The 10 T cell receptor beta chains below all came from one sample that was sequenced in a study of blood T cell repertoires in COVID-19. Produced via immunoSEQ multiplex PCR; TCRdb's table is partial and in-frame only. The sample gives tens of thousands of clones, 70% to 90% of which show up once; about 3.4% is in the top ten. The sample consisted of peripheral blood. These receptors all stem from a woman in her forties or fifties with COVID-19, enrolled during active disease.

The chain has TRBV11-2 and TRBJ1-6; no reliable D call. The germline V gene encodes CDR1 SGHAT and CDR2 FQNNGV. CDR3 length: 13 amino acids. Trimming took 6 bases from V and 10 from J, leaving 13 bases between them. The CDR3 bases are TGTGCCAGCAGTCTGTCGGGGAACTCACCCCTCCACTTT. As protein: CASSLSGNSPLHF. Supplemented by reference TRBV11-2 and TRBJ1-6, the full variable domain reads EAGVAQSPRYKIIEKRQSVAFWCNPISGHATLYWYQQILGQGPKLLIQFQNNGVVDDSQLPKDRFSAERLKGVDSTLKIQPAKLEDSAVYLCASSLSGNSPLHFGNGTRLTVT.

This clone was counted once. The chain recombines TRBV28 with TRBJ2-3; 7 bases fit TRBD2. Germline V lookup: CDR1 MDHEN, CDR2 SYDVKM. The CDR3 totals 16 residues. Trimming took 3 bases from V and 2 from J; bases not matched to a gene: 8. CDR3 sequence: CASSLGGQGNTDTQYF. CDR3 coding DNA: TGTGCCAGCAGTTTGGGAGGGCAGGGAAACACAGATACGCAGTATTTT. Looking up the rest from reference TRBV28 and TRBJ2-3 gives the full variable domain: DVKVTQSSRYLVKRTGEKVFLECVQDMDHENMFWYRQDPGLGLRLIYFSYDVKMKEKGDIPEGYSVSREKKERFSLILESASTNQTSMYLCASSLGGQGNTDTQYFGPGTRLTVL.

The CDR3 region is CASSFGTIFYEQYF. Written as DNA, the CDR3 is TGTGCCAGCAGCTTTGGGACAATATTCTACGAGCAGTACTTC. The chain couples TRBV7-8 to TRBJ2-7, with a weak D call TRBD1 (6 bases). The CDR3 consists of 14 residues. V lost 3 bases to trimming and J lost 3 bases, with 12 bases between them. Per germline, CDR1 SGHVS and CDR2 FQNEAQ.

The chain joins TRBV29-1 to TRBJ1-2; D gene uncertain. CDR3 size: 13 residues. The germline V and J ends were trimmed by 0 bases and 4 bases, with 9 bases remaining between them. The V gene's germline CDR1 is SQVTM and CDR2 ANQGSEA. In DNA, the CDR3 is TGCAGCGTTGAAGATCCCCTGCGCTATGGCTACACCTTC. This codes for CSVEDPLRYGYTF.

This sequence joins TRBV27 and TRBJ2-3; D is uncertain. With 5 bases removed from V and 4 bases from J, the gap between germline ends came to 13 bases. Germline lookup yields CDR1 MNHEY and CDR2 SMNVEV (reference sequence). The CDR3 totals 14 residues. The CDR3 nucleotides are TGTGCCAGCAGTCCTAGTCGAGTTTCAGATACGCAGTATTTT. Translation: CASSPSRVSDTQYF.

The chain carries TRBV7-8 and TRBJ2-3; tentative D call: TRBD2 (6 bases). Germline CDR1 SGHVS, CDR2 FQNEAQ. The V and J ends lost 4 bases and 3 bases respectively, with 11 bases between them. The length of the CDR3 is 14 residues. The CDR3 DNA is TGTGCCAGCAGCTCCGGGACTGCAACAGATACGCAGTATTTT. It specifies CASSSGTATDTQYF. Together with reference TRBV7-8 and TRBJ2-3, the CDR3 gives the full variable domain: GAGVSQSPRYKVAKRGQDVALRCDPISGHVSLFWYQQALGQGPEFLTYFQNEAQLDKSGLPSDRFFAERPEGSVSTLKIQRTQQEDSAVYLCASSSGTATDTQYFGPGTRLTVL.

The gene calls are TRBV29-1 and TRBJ2-2; D may be TRBD2 (6 bases). CDR1 and CDR2 (germline): SQVTM, ANQGSEA. Trimming shortened V by 6 bases and J by 6 bases, and 17 bases separated the two germline ends. The CDR3 has 14 amino acids. The CDR3 bases are TGCAGCGTGGCCCTATCCACGGGGGCCGGGGAGCTGTTTTTT. Translated: CSVALSTGAGELFF.

This chain links TRBV24-1 with TRBJ1-2; D may be TRBD1 (5 bases). The germline gives CDR1 KGHDR, CDR2 SFDVKD. The CDR3 loop spans 11 amino acids. The germline V and J ends were trimmed by 6 bases and 7 bases, with 8 bases remaining between them. As DNA, the CDR3 is TGTGCCACCAGTCTGGGGGGTGGCTACACCTTC. Amino acid sequence: CATSLGGGYTF.

This clone was picked up one time. The V and J genes are TRBV7-2 and TRBJ1-6; D is unclear. The length of the CDR3 is 18 residues. V was shortened by 0 bases and J by 0 bases, with 12 bases between the two germline ends. Germline V gene data show CDR1 as SGHTA and CDR2 as FQGNSA. The CDR3 DNA is TGTGCCAGCAGCTTAGCGGAGCAACGGAGCTCCTATAATTCACCCCTCCACTTT. It translates to CASSLAEQRSSYNSPLHF. Filled out from reference TRBV7-2 and TRBJ1-6, the complete variable domain reads GAGVSQSPSNKVTEKGKDVELRCDPISGHTALYWYRQSLGQGLEFLIYFQGNSAPDKSGLPSDRFSAERTGGSVSTLTIQRTQQEDSAVYLCASSLAEQRSSYNSPLHFGNGTRLTVT.

This clone was recorded only once. The chain has TRBV6-1 and TRBJ2-3; TRBD2 agrees at 8 bases. With 4 bases clipped from V and 3 bases from J, the junction kept 9 bases outside the gene matches. This CDR3 comprises 16 residues. Looked up from germline, CDR1 is MNHNS and CDR2 is SASEGT. In DNA form, the CDR3 reads TGTGCCAGCAGTGCTACTAGCGGAGGGGGGACAGATACGCAGTATTTT. This codes for CASSATSGGGTDTQYF.